These 14 T cell receptor beta chains were all obtained from the same sample, sequenced in a study of T cells in Graves' hyperthyroidism and ophthalmopathy. It was RNA transcripts that yielded the amplified TCR beta CDR3 regions. An initial round of RT-PCR targeting the TCR CDR3 relied on the HTBI primer set. TCRdb analysed the multiplex PCR reads with MiXCR anew, one entry per CDR3 protein. The profile shows around 450,000 distinct CDR3 sequences, approximately 15% of them singletons. The specimen was blood. These receptors all stem from a woman aged 18-29 years with Graves' hyperthyroidism.

The CDR3 region has the DNA TGCAGCGTCGGGTGGGGGGAGCGTCTCTATGGCTACACCTTC. Protein product: CSVGWGERLYGYTF. The chain uses TRBV29-1 and TRBJ1-2; D is possibly TRBD1 (5 bases). Germline V gene data show CDR1 as SQVTM and CDR2 as ANQGSEA. Between the trimmed V and J ends, which lost 6 bases and 4 bases, there was a span of 18 bases. The CDR3 consists of 14 residues.

V and J are TRBV9 and TRBJ1-6; no clear D. Germline-derived CDR1 and CDR2 are SGDLS and YYNGEE. V gave up 0 bases and J gave up 5 bases, with 9 bases separating them. CDR3 size: 15 residues. CDR3 sequence reads: CASSVDRPDNSPLHF. The CDR3 nucleotides are TGTGCCAGCAGCGTAGACCGGCCTGATAATTCACCCCTCCACTTT.

A few counts support this clonotype. The chain employs TRBV4-3 and TRBJ1-4; 7 positions agree with TRBD1. Germline loops: CDR1 LGHNA, CDR2 YSLEER. The CDR3 length is 15 residues. The V segment lost 2 bases and the J segment 4 bases; nucleotides outside the gene matches: 4. As DNA, the CDR3 is TGCGCCAGCAGCCAAACGGGACAGCTTAATGAAAAACTGTTTTTT. Protein product: CASSQTGQLNEKLFF.

The rearrangement links TRBV10-3 to TRBJ2-3; the match to TRBD2 covers 7 bases. V lost 6 bases to trimming and J lost 2 bases; unmatched junction nucleotides: 11. CDR3 size: 16 residues. In germline, CDR1 is ENHRY, CDR2 SYGVKD. CDR3 bases: TGTGCCATCAGCGCTAGCGGAACACGTATCACAGATACGCAGTATTTT. Translated: CAISASGTRITDTQYF.

This clonotype was observed a few times. The chain uses TRBV10-1 and TRBJ1-1; D is ambiguous. The ends were cut back, 0 bases at V and 0 bases at J, with 8 bases in the middle. The CDR3 is 15 residues long. The V gene's germline CDR1 is WNHNN and CDR2 SYGVQD (reference sequence). CDR3 in DNA: TGCGCCAGCAGTGAGTCGACGGCCTTGAACACTGAAGCTTTCTTT. This sequence encodes CASSESTALNTEAFF.

The rearrangement links TRBV19 to TRBJ2-3; 8 bases are shared with TRBD2. Trimming removed 5 bases from V and 1 base from J; junction bases left unmatched: 5. This CDR3 is built from 15 residues. The germline gives CDR1 LNHDA, CDR2 SQIVND (reference sequence). The chain's CDR3 is CASSSGRAGTDTQYF. The CDR3 DNA reads as TGTGCCAGTAGTTCCGGGAGGGCCGGCACAGATACGCAGTATTTT.

This clonotype showed up many times. The V gene is TRBV6-1, the J gene TRBJ2-3, with 9 bases matching TRBD1. CDR3 size: 16 residues. The germline CDR1 and CDR2 sequences are MNHNS and SASEGT. After removal of 6 bases from V and 5 bases from J, the junction contained 12 bases not matched to a gene. The DNA for the CDR3 is TGTGCCAGCAGCGCAATTCCGGGACAGGGAGGAGATACGCAGTATTTT. Its translation: CASSAIPGQGGDTQYF.

This clonotype was counted at least ten times. The rearrangement uses TRBV6-1 and TRBJ2-3; possible D gene TRBD1, 5 bases. From germline, CDR1 is MNHNS and CDR2 SASEGT. There are 14 residues in the CDR3. V lost 6 bases and J 4 bases, leaving 14 bases between the germline ends. This chain's CDR3 is CASRQSGPADTQYF. CDR3 sequence (DNA): TGTGCCAGCAGACAATCAGGGCCGGCAGATACGCAGTATTTT.

This clonotype was picked up many times. The J gene is TRBJ2-1, the V gene TRBV29-1; 10 bases agree with TRBD2. This CDR3 is built from 13 residues. Germline V gives CDR1 SQVTM, CDR2 ANQGSEA. J was trimmed by 5 bases and V by 7 bases; bases with no gene match: 5. CDR3 loop: CSATGTSDNEQFF. CDR3 coding DNA: TGCAGCGCCACCGGGACTAGCGACAATGAGCAGTTCTTC.

This clonotype was counted at least ten times. This chain joins TRBV6-1 and TRBJ2-3; 9 positions agree with TRBD1. The CDR3 covers 14 residues. Unmatched junction bases numbered 6, after V lost 5 bases and J lost 6 bases. Per the germline V gene, CDR1 is MNHNS and CDR2 is SASEGT. DNA of the CDR3: TGTGCCAGCAGTCAAGGGACAGGGAGTGATACGCAGTATTTT. Translated: CASSQGTGSDTQYF.

This clonotype was detected ten times or more. The rearrangement joins TRBV2 to TRBJ1-2; D ambiguous. This CDR3 spans 14 amino acids. Trimming removed 2 bases from V and 8 bases from J, with 15 bases in between. CDR1 and CDR2 (germline): SNHLY, FYNNEI. CDR3 DNA: TGTGCCAGCAGTGAACTCGCAGGTTATGGCGGCTACACCTTC. It translates to CASSELAGYGGYTF.

The V call is TRBV6-1, the J call TRBJ2-1; D is perhaps TRBD2 (6 bases). This CDR3 region has 14 residues. V was clipped by 7 bases and J by 8 bases, with 18 bases between them. Germline CDR1 MNHNS, CDR2 SASEGT. CDR3 DNA sequence: TGTGCCAGCATACTAGCAAACGGTGGGGATGAGCAGTTCTTC. Encoded protein: CASILANGGDEQFF.

This clonotype was seen many times. V usage is TRBV4-1 and J usage is TRBJ2-5; possibly TRBD1 for D (5 bases). Trimming took off 5 bases at V and 2 bases at J, with 18 bases between the two ends. This CDR3 comprises 16 residues. Looked up from germline, CDR1 is MGHRA and CDR2 is YSYEKL. CDR3 bases: TGCGCCAGCAGCGTACAGCAGGGTATGGGGCAAGAGACCCAGTACTTC. Translated, it gives CASSVQQGMGQETQYF.

This chain uses TRBV6-1 with TRBJ2-1; the match to TRBD2 covers 9 bases. Germline CDR1 and CDR2: MNHNS and SASEGT. The V gene end was trimmed by 5 bases and the J gene end by 3 bases; junction bases not matched to a gene: 11. CDR3 length equals 17 residues. The CDR3 bases are TGTGCCAGCAGTTCCCGGGGCGGGGGGGCAGGCTACAATGAGCAGTTCTTC. This translates into CASSSRGGGAGYNEQFF.